These T cell receptor beta chains were read from a single sample in a study of CD8+CD57+ T cells in acquired aplastic anemia. From the reads, TCRdb called clonotypes with MiXCR, one entry per CDR3 protein. The profile shows around 170,000 distinct CDR3 sequences, under 55% of them singletons. The sequencing input was sorted CD4+, CD8+, or CD8+CD57+ T cells (not recorded which) from PBMCs. The receptors were sampled from a human donor with aplastic anemia. Each CDR3 is given with its conserved first and last residue. The order of the fields is CDR3 DNA, CDR3 protein, V gene, J gene, clone size, D gene. D genes are given only for firm matches. Rows may omit the clone size; those that give it use once, few, many or a size class.

DNA: TGTGCCACCAGTGATTTGGGCGGGGGCGAGGACGGGGAGCTGTTTTTT; CDR3: CATSDLGGGEDGELFF; V: TRBV24-1; J: TRBJ2-2; size: NA; D: NA
DNA: TGTGCCAGCAGCTTATCGGCAGGCGGGGAGCTGTTTTTT; CDR3: CASSLSAGGELFF; V: TRBV7-9; J: TRBJ2-2; size: few; D: NA
DNA: TGTGCCAGCAGCTCAGCTTTCTTT; CDR3: CASSSAFF; V: TRBV7-2; J: TRBJ1-1; size: NA; D: NA
DNA: TGTGCCAGCAGCCTGGGGATGCATAATTCACCCCTCCACTTT; CDR3: CASSLGMHNSPLHF; V: TRBV5-8; J: TRBJ1-6; size: many; D: NA
DNA: TGTGCCAGCAGCGCGAGCGGGGGGCTGGATGAGCAGTTCTTC; CDR3: CASSASGGLDEQFF; V: TRBV9; J: TRBJ2-1; size: NA; D: TRBD2
DNA: TGTGCCAGCAGTTTAAGAGGACAGGGGAATGGCTACACCTTC; CDR3: CASSLRGQGNGYTF; V: TRBV12-3/TRBV12-4; J: TRBJ1-2; size: many; D: TRBD1
DNA: TGTGCCAGCAGGGGGGACAGAGAGACCCAGTACTTC; CDR3: CASRGDRETQYF; V: TRBV2; J: TRBJ2-5; size: many; D: TRBD1
DNA: TGCAGTGGAGCAGGGGGCAGGGAGCAGTACTTC; CDR3: CSGAGGREQYF; V: TRBV20-1; J: TRBJ2-7; size: NA; D: TRBD1
DNA: TGCGCCAGCAGCCACCCCGGGACTAGCGGGAATACGCAGTATTTT; CDR3: CASSHPGTSGNTQYF; V: TRBV4-1; J: TRBJ2-3; size: NA; D: TRBD2
DNA: TGTGCCATCAGTGAGTCGTCTTCGTCAGGGTGGCACTATGGCTACACCTTC; CDR3: CAISESSSSGWHYGYTF; V: TRBV10-3; J: TRBJ1-2; size: NA; D: NA
DNA: TGTGCCAGCAGTTACGCGAGGACAGGGAGAGTTGATACGCAGTATTTT; CDR3: CASSYARTGRVDTQYF; V: TRBV6-5; J: TRBJ2-3; size: many; D: TRBD1
DNA: TGCGCCAGCACCCAGGGGGGCTTGTACGAGCAGTACTTC; CDR3: CASTQGGLYEQYF; V: TRBV5-1; J: TRBJ2-7; size: NA; D: NA
DNA: TGTGCCAGCAGCTTTTCCGGCTCCTACGAGCAGTACTTC; CDR3: CASSFSGSYEQYF; V: TRBV7-2; J: TRBJ2-7; size: many; D: NA
DNA: TGCGCCAGCAGCTTGGAAGGAGCTTCCAATTCACCCCTCCACTTT; CDR3: CASSLEGASNSPLHF; V: TRBV5-1; J: TRBJ1-6; size: many; D: NA
DNA: TGTGCCAGCAGTGGGACAGGGGACTCACCCCTCCACTTT; CDR3: CASSGTGDSPLHF; V: TRBV2; J: TRBJ1-6; size: NA; D: TRBD1
DNA: TGTGCCAGCCTGTTGAGCGCCAGGCTCATTTCTGGGGCCAACGTCCTGACTTTC; CDR3: CASLLSARLISGANVLTF; V: TRBV6-1; J: TRBJ2-6; size: few; D: NA
DNA: TGTGCCATCAGTGAGGGCGGTCCTAATTCACCCCTCCACTTT; CDR3: CAISEGGPNSPLHF; V: TRBV10-3; J: TRBJ1-6; size: NA; D: NA
DNA: TGTGCCAGCAGCTTAGTCAGCGGGAGGATGGGTGAGCAGTTCTTC; CDR3: CASSLVSGRMGEQFF; V: TRBV7-9; J: TRBJ2-1; size: many; D: TRBD2
DNA: TGTGCCAGCAGCTTCAGTGCTGAGTCCACCTACGAGCAGTACTTC; CDR3: CASSFSAESTYEQYF; V: TRBV7-6; J: TRBJ2-7; size: few; D: NA
DNA: TGTGCCAGCAGGGGGGGTCGGGACAGGGTTTTTGAGCAGTACTTC; CDR3: CASRGGRDRVFEQYF; V: TRBV6-1; J: TRBJ2-7; size: many; D: TRBD1
DNA: TGTGCCATCAATACCGGGACAGGGGGCAACGAGCAGTACTTC; CDR3: CAINTGTGGNEQYF; V: TRBV10-3; J: TRBJ2-7; size: NA; D: TRBD1
DNA: TGTGCCACCAGCAGAGATCCAGGGAATACCTACGAGCAGTACTTC; CDR3: CATSRDPGNTYEQYF; V: TRBV15; J: TRBJ2-7; size: few; D: NA
DNA: TGTGCCAGCAGCGGACAGGGATCAGGGGAGCTGTTTTTT; CDR3: CASSGQGSGELFF; V: TRBV2; J: TRBJ2-2; size: few; D: TRBD1
DNA: TGTGCCAGCAGTGAGGGACTAGCGGGAGAGGGTGAGCAGTTCTTC; CDR3: CASSEGLAGEGEQFF; V: TRBV2; J: TRBJ2-1; size: NA; D: TRBD2
DNA: TGTGCCATCAGTGGGTCTTACGGCACCGCCGAGGACTACGAGCAGTACTTC; CDR3: CAISGSYGTAEDYEQYF; V: TRBV10-3; J: TRBJ2-7; size: NA; D: NA
DNA: TGTGCCACCAGCTTGAACTTATTCAGCGAAAAACTGTTTTTT; CDR3: CATSLNLFSEKLFF; V: TRBV15; J: TRBJ1-4; size: NA; D: NA
DNA: TGTGCCAGCGCTAACAGGAATCACTATGGCTACACCTTC; CDR3: CASANRNHYGYTF; V: TRBV14; J: TRBJ1-2; size: many; D: NA
DNA: TGTGCCGGACAGGGGTCCGGGGAGCTGTTTTTT; CDR3: CAGQGSGELFF; V: TRBV2; J: TRBJ2-2; size: once; D: TRBD1
DNA: TGTGCCAGCAGCTTAGAGCGCGGGAGGAGAAATGAGCAGTTCTTC; CDR3: CASSLERGRRNEQFF; V: TRBV11-1; J: TRBJ2-1; size: once; D: TRBD2
DNA: TGCAGCGTTGAACATTTTGGGACTAGCGGGCTAAGCACAGATACGCAGTATTTT; CDR3: CSVEHFGTSGLSTDTQYF; V: TRBV29-1; J: TRBJ2-3; size: few; D: TRBD2
DNA: TGTGCCAGCAGCCCCGGGACAGGGGGCACTGAAGCTTTCTTT; CDR3: CASSPGTGGTEAFF; V: TRBV12-3/TRBV12-4; J: TRBJ1-1; size: NA; D: TRBD1
DNA: TGTGCCACCAGTGACTTTGGTGGGCCCCAGCATTTT; CDR3: CATSDFGGPQHF; V: TRBV24-1; J: TRBJ1-5; size: NA; D: NA
DNA: TGTGCCAGCAGTGAACTGGGACAGGACTCCTCTGGGGCCAACGTCCTGACTTTC; CDR3: CASSELGQDSSGANVLTF; V: TRBV25-1; J: TRBJ2-6; size: NA; D: TRBD1
DNA: TGTGCCAGCAGTGAGGGTAACACTGAAGCTTTCTTT; CDR3: CASSEGNTEAFF; V: TRBV6-4; J: TRBJ1-1; size: many; D: NA
DNA: TGTGCCACCAGTGAGAGGGGCACCGGGGAGCTGTTTTTT; CDR3: CATSERGTGELFF; V: TRBV24-1; J: TRBJ2-2; size: NA; D: NA
DNA: TGTGCCAGCAGCTTGAGGGAGGGCGGGAATACGCAGTATTTT; CDR3: CASSLREGGNTQYF; V: TRBV7-2; J: TRBJ2-3; size: once; D: TRBD2